The next 17 T cell receptor beta chains were all read from a single sample in a study of CD8+ T cells in alopecia areata. In each case, RNA was isolated and then reverse transcribed into cDNA as the sequencing template. Clones were read by immunoSEQ multiplex PCR, and TCRdb kept only the in-frame ones, dropping some. Of about 180,000 clones in the sample, roughly 59% are singletons; the top ten hold about 1.5%. Sequences were derived from CD4+ T cells sorted from blood, sampled at week 0. These receptor sequences come from a human donor with alopecia areata.

The chain links TRBV7-6 to TRBJ1-6; D ambiguous. The CDR3 is 16 amino acids. The germline gives CDR1 SGHVS, CDR2 FNYEAQ. Deletions cut 0 bases from V and 0 bases from J, with 6 bases between. The CDR3 loop is CASSLAVSSYNSPLHF. The CDR3 nucleotides are TGTGCCAGCAGCTTAGCAGTCAGCTCCTATAATTCACCCCTCCACTTT.

This sequence joins TRBV9 and TRBJ1-6; 7 nucleotides match TRBD1. Germline V gene sequence: CDR1 SGDLS, CDR2 YYNGEE. This CDR3 is 16 amino acids long. V shed 0 bases, J shed 7 bases, and the junction held 7 bases outside the gene matches. CDR3 sequence (DNA): TGTGCCAGCAGCGTAGCTATGGACAGGCCAAATTCACCCCTCCACTTT. It codes for CASSVAMDRPNSPLHF.

This clone was detected a few times. The chain has TRBV5-6 and TRBJ2-1; D may be TRBD2 (5 bases). The germline V gene has CDR1 SGHDT and CDR2 YYEEEE. Trimming took off 4 bases at V and 9 bases at J, with 23 bases between the two ends. The CDR3 totals 16 residues. In nucleotides, the CDR3 is TGTGCCAGCAGCCCCTCCCTAGCCCGGGGAGCGAGTGAGCAGTTCTTC. As protein: CASSPSLARGASEQFF. Looking up the rest from reference TRBV5-6 and TRBJ2-1 gives the full variable domain: DAGVTQSPTHLIKTRGQQVTLRCSPKSGHDTVSWYQQALGQGPQFIFQYYEEEERQRGNFPDRFSGHQFPNYSSELNVNALLLGDSALYLCASSPSLARGASEQFFGPGTRLTVL.

This clone has only a few counts. This chain uses TRBV11-2 with TRBJ2-7; D perhaps matches TRBD2 (6 bases). Germline assignment: CDR1 SGHAT and CDR2 FQNNGV. The CDR3 has 15 residues. Trimming removed 0 bases from V and 7 bases from J, with 16 bases in between. CDR3 amino acids: CASSLESAGYGEQYF. CDR3 sequence (DNA): TGTGCCAGCAGCTTAGAGTCGGCGGGGTACGGGGAGCAGTACTTC.

This clone was recorded once. Germline is not matched at one junction end, which may reflect a read error. This chain connects TRBV29-1 to TRBJ1-1; TRBD1 matches 7 bases. In germline, CDR1 is SQVTM, CDR2 ANQGSEA. This CDR3 spans 12 amino acids. In DNA, the CDR3 is TGCAGCGTTGTTTTACAGGGGACTGAAGCTTTCTTC. Its translation: CSVVLQGTEAFF.

In this sample, this clone turned up once. The CDR3 here is CSAEGQAYEQYF. The CDR3 DNA reads as TGCAGCGCCGAAGGACAGGCCTACGAGCAGTACTTC. V is TRBV29-1 and J is TRBJ2-7; the match to TRBD1 covers 7 bases. The CDR3 has 12 amino acids. Germline V gene data show CDR1 as SQVTM and CDR2 as ANQGSEA. V shed 7 bases, J shed 2 bases, and the junction held 5 bases outside the gene matches.

The sample holds a few counts of this clone. The chain combines TRBV7-2 with TRBJ2-1, with 13 bases lining up with TRBD2. With 3 bases clipped from V and 6 bases from J, the junction kept 2 bases outside the gene matches. The CDR3 length is 15 residues. Germline V gene sequence: CDR1 SGHTA, CDR2 FQGNSA. The CDR3 loop reads CASSLGLAGTNEQFF. In DNA, the CDR3 is TGTGCCAGCAGCTTGGGACTAGCGGGGACCAATGAGCAGTTCTTC.

The genes are TRBV29-1 and TRBJ1-5; unclear D gene. The V gene's germline CDR1 is SQVTM and CDR2 ANQGSEA. CDR3 length equals 13 residues. The ends were cut back, 2 bases at V and 7 bases at J, with 12 bases in the middle. CDR3 DNA: TGCAGCGTTGAAATTTTGCGAGGCCAGCCCCAGCATTTT. This translates into CSVEILRGQPQHF.

V usage is TRBV30 and J usage is TRBJ2-2; no firm D call. CDR1 is GTSNPN and CDR2 is SVGIG in the germline V gene (reference sequence). The V and J ends lost 3 bases and 3 bases respectively, with 11 bases between them. The CDR3 contains 14 residues. The CDR3 reads CAWSLDRYTGELFF. The CDR3 region has the DNA TGTGCCTGGAGCCTGGACCGATACACCGGGGAGCTGTTTTTT.

CDR3 sequence (DNA): TGCAGCTCAGGGTTAGGTGGCTACACCTTC. It codes for CSSGLGGYTF. The chain employs TRBV20-1 and TRBJ1-2; tentative D call: TRBD1 (5 bases). Germline values: CDR1 DFQATT, CDR2 SNEGSKA (reference sequence). This CDR3 comprises 10 residues.

The chain has TRBV6-5 and TRBJ2-2; D is possibly TRBD1 or TRBD2 (5 bases each). V was shortened by 7 bases and J by 2 bases, with 11 bases between the two germline ends. The CDR3 contains 14 residues. Germline CDR1 reads MNHEY; CDR2 reads SVGAGI. The CDR3 coding sequence is TGTGCCAGCACCCCGGGACCTAACACCGGGGAGCTGTTTTTT. Amino acids: CASTPGPNTGELFF.

The table lists this clone with a few counts. The identical CDR3 is also encoded by other nucleotide sequences in the sample. The V gene is TRBV29-1, the J gene TRBJ1-2; TRBD1 aligns across 10 bases. From germline, CDR1 is SQVTM and CDR2 ANQGSEA. After removal of 6 bases from V and 3 bases from J, the junction contained 1 base not matched to a gene. The CDR3 length is 12 residues. The chain's CDR3 is CSVGTGDYGYTF. CDR3 DNA sequence: TGCAGCGTGGGGACAGGGGACTATGGCTACACCTTC.

V and J are TRBV2 and TRBJ1-2; D is unresolved. The ends were cut back, 3 bases at V and 7 bases at J, with 12 bases in the middle. CDR1 and CDR2 (germline): SNHLY, FYNNEI. CDR3 size: 13 residues. In nucleotides, the CDR3 is TGTGCCAGCAGTGACGGATTCGTGGTTGGCTACACCTTC. Its translation is CASSDGFVVGYTF.

The gene calls are TRBV14 and TRBJ2-2; D call uncertain. V was pared by 0 bases and J by 2 bases, with 10 bases between. The CDR3 totals 16 residues. Looked up from germline, CDR1 is SGHDN and CDR2 is FVKESK. The DNA for the CDR3 is TGTGCCAGCAGCCAAGAGGGAACATTTAACACCGGGGAGCTGTTTTTT. It codes for CASSQEGTFNTGELFF.

The rearrangement uses TRBV5-1 and TRBJ1-1; D uncertain. This CDR3 comprises 13 residues. Germline assignment: CDR1 SGHRS and CDR2 YFSETQ. The V end was cut by 5 bases, the J end by 1 base, with 9 bases between. DNA for the CDR3: TGCGCCAGCAGACCGACGGGGAACACTGAAGCTTTCTTT. Protein sequence: CASRPTGNTEAFF.

The chain is built from TRBV5-1 and TRBJ2-7; TRBD2 is a possible D gene (7 bases). The germline V gene encodes CDR1 SGHRS and CDR2 YFSETQ. V was cut by 0 bases and J by 0 bases, with 16 bases left in between. The CDR3 is 17 residues long. The CDR3 region has the DNA TGCGCCAGCAGCTTGGATCGCGGGGGCCAACACTCCTACGAGCAGTACTTC. It yields the protein CASSLDRGGQHSYEQYF.

The gene calls are TRBV30 and TRBJ2-1; D is uncertain. The CDR3 covers 12 residues. The germline gives CDR1 GTSNPN, CDR2 SVGIG (reference sequence). Trimming stripped 1 base from V and 10 bases from J, with 11 bases between. DNA of the CDR3: TGTGCCTGGAGTGCACTAACTCCAGAGCAGTTCTTC. Amino acid sequence: CAWSALTPEQFF.